This is a list of T cell receptor beta chains from one sample in a study of OX40 agonist ivuxolimab in advanced cancers. Here immunoSEQ multiplex PCR was the method, and the copy in TCRdb shows in-frame clones only, minus some. The sample has just under 65,000 clones, roughly 81% seen once. The specimen was CD4+ or CD8+ T cells sorted from blood, collected in a trial of the OX40 agonist ivuxolimab. These receptors originate from an adult with an advanced solid tumor such as melanoma, head and neck, liver or kidney cancer. Each CDR3 is given with its conserved first and last residue. The D gene is left open where the match is weak. Expanded clones are given a class, and other clones once, few, many or no size at all.

clone_size,d_call,v_call,j_call,cdr3_aa,cdr3_nt
-,-,TRBV19,TRBJ2-1,CASSIVGRYSYNEQFF,TGTGCCAGTAGTATAGTCGGTCGGTACTCCTACAATGAGCAGTTCTTC
-,TRBD1,TRBV18,TRBJ2-7,CASSNLDRVGEQYF,TGTGCCAGCTCGAACCTCGACAGGGTTGGCGAGCAGTACTTC
-,-,TRBV9,TRBJ1-1,CASSARQTMNTEAFF,TGTGCCAGCAGCGCCCGACAGACCATGAACACTGAAGCTTTCTTT
-,-,TRBV7-8,TRBJ2-7,CASSLQTGTYEQYF,TGTGCCAGCAGCTTGCAGACTGGAACCTACGAGCAGTACTTC
-,TRBD1,TRBV27,TRBJ1-6,CASSLDREASPLHF,TGTGCCAGCAGCCTCGACAGGGAGGCCTCACCCCTCCACTTT
few,TRBD1,TRBV7-7,TRBJ1-6,CASSPSTGGNSPLHF,TGTGCTAGCAGCCCATCGACAGGGGGTAATTCACCCCTCCACTTT
-,-,TRBV9,TRBJ1-6,CASSGEGGSYNSPLHF,TGTGCCAGCAGCGGCGAAGGGGGCTCCTATAATTCACCCCTCCACTTT
once,-,TRBV29-1,TRBJ1-1,CSVEGGANTEAFF,TGCAGCGTTGAAGGGGGGGCCAACACTGAAGCTTTCTTT
-,-,TRBV5-1,TRBJ2-1,CASSWVRSSYNEQFF,TGCGCCAGCAGCTGGGTGCGGAGCTCCTACAATGAGCAGTTCTTC
-,TRBD2,TRBV4-3,TRBJ2-2,CASSQDSPWLADTGELFF,TGCGCCAGCAGCCAAGATAGTCCGTGGCTAGCGGATACCGGGGAGCTGTTTTTT
-,-,TRBV10-2,TRBJ2-2,CASSERLVYGELFF,TGCGCCAGCAGTGAGCGCCTAGTGTACGGGGAGCTGTTTTTT
-,TRBD2,TRBV25-1,TRBJ2-5,CASSEYMWASGSQETQYF,TGTGCCAGCAGTGAATATATGTGGGCTAGCGGGTCCCAAGAGACCCAGTACTTC
once,-,TRBV5-1,TRBJ2-3,CASSLYVNADTQYF,TGCGCCAGCAGCTTGTACGTAAATGCAGATACGCAGTATTTT
few,-,TRBV15,TRBJ2-5,CATSRDWPTETQYF,TGTGCCACCAGCAGAGACTGGCCAACGGAGACCCAGTACTTC
-,-,TRBV5-1,TRBJ1-3,CASSSAGTRGDTIYF,TGCGCCAGCAGCTCCGCCGGGACCCGGGGGGACACCATATATTTT
-,-,TRBV9,TRBJ2-5,CASSAGQETQYF,TGTGCCAGCAGCGCAGGCCAAGAGACCCAGTACTTC
-,TRBD1,TRBV27,TRBJ2-7,CASSLGQGFGEQYF,TGTGCCAGCAGTTTGGGACAGGGATTTGGGGAGCAGTACTTC
-,-,TRBV9,TRBJ2-3,CASSPSTDTQYF,TGTGCCAGCAGCCCTAGCACAGATACGCAGTATTTT
-,-,TRBV7-2,TRBJ2-1,CASSFGYNEQFF,TGTGCCAGCAGCTTCGGCTACAATGAGCAGTTCTTC
-,TRBD1,TRBV11-3,TRBJ2-1,CASSGRTGNYNEQFF,TGTGCCAGCAGCGGACGGACAGGGAACTACAATGAGCAGTTCTTC
-,TRBD1,TRBV2,TRBJ1-6,CANSEDRGYNSPLHF,TGTGCCAACAGTGAAGACAGGGGATATAATTCACCCCTCCACTTT
-,TRBD1,TRBV5-1,TRBJ2-7,CASSKDRGLYEQYF,TGCGCCAGCTCCAAGGACAGGGGACTTTACGAGCAGTACTTC
-,TRBD2,TRBV28,TRBJ2-1,CASTSSGVPSSYNEQFF,TGTGCCAGCACATCTAGCGGGGTTCCGAGCTCCTACAATGAGCAGTTCTTC
many,-,TRBV7-6,TRBJ1-4,CASSSRGANEKLFF,TGTGCCAGCAGTTCAAGGGGTGCTAATGAAAAACTGTTTTTT
-,-,TRBV19,TRBJ1-5,CASSSSTGGRSGQPQHF,TGTGCCAGTAGTTCCTCTACCGGGGGAAGGTCTGGGCAGCCCCAGCATTTT
-,TRBD1,TRBV2,TRBJ1-1,CAISGQMNTEAFF,TGTGCCATCTCGGGACAGATGAACACTGAAGCTTTCTTT
few,-,TRBV10-3,TRBJ1-6,CAISGTASSYNSPLHF,TGTGCCATCAGTGGGACAGCGAGCTCCTATAATTCACCCCTCCACTTT
-,-,TRBV5-1,TRBJ1-1,CASSWGLGLEAFF,TGCGCCAGCAGCTGGGGGCTGGGACTTGAAGCTTTCTTT
-,-,TRBV4-1,TRBJ2-7,CASSQDRGLSYEQYF,TGCGCCAGCAGCCAAGATCGGGGCCTTTCCTACGAGCAGTACTTC
-,-,TRBV4-1,TRBJ2-5,CASSQVAGDKTETQYF,TGCGCCAGCAGCCAAGTGGCAGGGGATAAGACGGAGACCCAGTACTTC
-,TRBD1,TRBV7-8,TRBJ1-2,CASSGLPGQATFANYGYTF,TGTGCCAGCAGCGGATTACCGGGACAGGCGACTTTTGCTAACTATGGCTACACCTTC
-,-,TRBV18,TRBJ2-7,CASSQGGGSYEQYF,TGTGCCAGCTCACAGGGAGGGGGCAGCTACGAGCAGTACTTC
few,-,TRBV30,TRBJ1-2,CAWKVGEVDGYTF,TGTGCCTGGAAGGTCGGGGAGGTGGATGGCTACACCTTC
few,-,TRBV30,TRBJ1-3,CAGRVNSGNTIYF,TGTGCCGGGAGGGTGAACTCTGGAAACACCATATATTTT
-,TRBD1,TRBV6-5,TRBJ1-1,CASTRGAEAFF,TGTGCCAGCACCAGGGGGGCTGAAGCTTTCTTT
-,-,TRBV4-2,TRBJ2-6,CASSLRGSGANVLTF,TGTGCCAGCAGCCTAAGGGGCTCTGGGGCCAACGTCCTGACTTTC
-,-,TRBV7-2,TRBJ1-2,CASSANQGSGYTF,TGTGCCAGCAGCGCCAATCAGGGCTCTGGCTACACCTTC
-,TRBD1,TRBV7-2,TRBJ2-1,CASSNRDRGTYEQFF,TGTGCCAGCTCTAACCGGGACAGGGGGACGTATGAGCAGTTCTTC
-,-,TRBV18,TRBJ2-3,CASSGRTDTQYF,TGTGCCAGCTCAGGGCGCACAGATACGCAGTATTTT
-,TRBD1,TRBV4-3,TRBJ2-1,CASSHATGTVFYNEQFF,TGCGCCAGCAGCCACGCTACCGGGACAGTCTTCTACAATGAGCAGTTCTTC
-,-,TRBV18,TRBJ1-5,CASSAGGADQPQHF,TGTGCCAGCTCCGCTGGGGGCGCGGATCAGCCCCAGCATTTT
-,TRBD1,TRBV19,TRBJ2-7,CASSIRADRDSYEQYF,TGTGCCAGTAGTATCCGAGCCGACAGGGACTCCTACGAGCAGTACTTC
-,-,TRBV7-2,TRBJ2-2,CASSLQGYAGELFF,TGTGCCAGCAGCTTACAGGGTTACGCCGGGGAGCTGTTTTTT
few,-,TRBV5-6,TRBJ1-1,CASSLGEAEAFF,TGTGCCAGCAGCTTGGGAGAGGCTGAAGCTTTCTTT
-,-,TRBV13,TRBJ1-1,CASSLESAGVNTEAFF,TGTGCCAGCAGCTTAGAGTCCGCGGGAGTGAACACTGAAGCTTTCTTT
-,-,TRBV5-1,TRBJ2-5,CASTLEGGETQYF,TGCGCCAGCACCCTTGAGGGCGGAGAGACCCAGTACTTC
-,-,TRBV5-1,TRBJ2-5,CASSFIGQETQYF,TGCGCCAGCAGCTTCATAGGACAAGAGACCCAGTACTTC
-,-,TRBV7-9,TRBJ1-4,CASSLARALTNEKLFF,TGTGCCAGCAGCTTAGCGCGGGCACTAACTAATGAAAAACTGTTTTTT
-,-,TRBV6-1,TRBJ2-7,CASSEMDQGPYEQYF,TGTGCCAGCAGTGAAATGGACCAGGGGCCCTACGAGCAGTACTTC